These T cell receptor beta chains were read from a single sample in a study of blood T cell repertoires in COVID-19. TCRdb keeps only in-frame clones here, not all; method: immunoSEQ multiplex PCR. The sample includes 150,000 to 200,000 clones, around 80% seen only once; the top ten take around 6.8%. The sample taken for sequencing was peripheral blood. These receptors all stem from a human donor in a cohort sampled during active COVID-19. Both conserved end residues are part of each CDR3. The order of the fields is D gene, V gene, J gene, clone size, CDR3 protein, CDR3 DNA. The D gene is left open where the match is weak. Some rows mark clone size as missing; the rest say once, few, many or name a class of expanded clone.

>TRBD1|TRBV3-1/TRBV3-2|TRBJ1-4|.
CASSQLGQAREKLFF
TGTGCCAGCAGCCAATTGGGACAGGCCCGTGAAAAACTGTTTTTT
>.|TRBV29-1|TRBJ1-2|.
CSVEDSTYGYTF
TGCAGCGTTGAAGACAGTACCTATGGCTACACCTTC
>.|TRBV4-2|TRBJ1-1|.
CASSQDWGRRTEAFF
TGTGCCAGCAGCCAAGATTGGGGGCGCAGGACTGAAGCTTTCTTT
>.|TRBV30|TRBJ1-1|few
CAWSFNRGTEAFF
TGTGCCTGGAGTTTCAACCGGGGCACTGAAGCTTTCTTT
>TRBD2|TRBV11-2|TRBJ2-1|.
CASSLVLAGGFSSYNEQFF
TGTGCCAGCAGCTTAGTACTAGCGGGGGGGTTTAGCTCCTACAATGAGCAGTTCTTC
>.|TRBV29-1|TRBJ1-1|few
CSVEYAAGAEAFF
TGCAGCGTTGAATATGCGGCTGGCGCTGAAGCTTTCTTT
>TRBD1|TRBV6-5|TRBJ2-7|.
CASRPGQGGYEQYF
TGTGCCAGCAGACCGGGACAGGGAGGCTACGAGCAGTACTTC
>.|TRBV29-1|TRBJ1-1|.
CSGGGTEAFF
TGCAGCGGAGGGGGCACTGAAGCTTTCTTT
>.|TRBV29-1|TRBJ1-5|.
CSVSTETGNQPQHF
TGCAGCGTTTCTACTGAGACAGGCAATCAGCCCCAGCATTTT
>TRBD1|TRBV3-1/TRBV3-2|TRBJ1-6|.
CASSQGTGTSYNSPLHF
TGTGCCAGCAGCCAGGGGACAGGGACCTCCTATAATTCACCCCTCCACTTT
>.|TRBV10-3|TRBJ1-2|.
CAISESADYGYTF
TGTGCCATCAGTGAGTCCGCGGATTATGGCTACACCTTC
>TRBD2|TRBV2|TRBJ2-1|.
CASSATSGGYNEQFF
TGTGCCAGCAGCGCAACTAGCGGGGGTTACAATGAGCAGTTCTTC
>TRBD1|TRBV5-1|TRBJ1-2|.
CASSPDRASYYGYTF
TGCGCCAGCAGCCCCGACAGGGCTTCTTACTATGGCTACACCTTC
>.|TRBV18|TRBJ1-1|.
CASSQAGMNTEAFF
TGTGCCAGCTCGCAGGCGGGCATGAACACTGAAGCTTTCTTT
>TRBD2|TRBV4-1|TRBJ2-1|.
CASSQARTPGGPDNEQFF
TGCGCCAGCAGCCAAGCCCGAACCCCGGGGGGGCCGGACAATGAGCAGTTCTTC
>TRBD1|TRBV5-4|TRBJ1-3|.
CASTTGAGNTIYF
TGTGCCAGTACTACAGGGGCTGGAAACACCATATATTTT
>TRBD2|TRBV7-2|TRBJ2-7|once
CASSPRGGTARASEQYF
TGTGCCAGCAGCCCCCGGGGGGGGACCGCGAGGGCTTCCGAGCAGTACTTC
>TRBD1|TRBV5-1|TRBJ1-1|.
CASSEGQGVTEAFF
TGCGCCAGCAGCGAAGGACAGGGCGTAACTGAAGCTTTCTTT
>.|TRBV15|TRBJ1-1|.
CATSREQTGYTEAFF
TGTGCCACCAGCAGAGAGCAAACAGGGTACACTGAAGCTTTCTTT
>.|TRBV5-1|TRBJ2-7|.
CASSLEGMNYEQYF
TGCGCCAGCAGCTTGGAGGGGATGAACTACGAGCAGTACTTC
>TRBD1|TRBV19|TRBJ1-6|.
CASSRLGQGYSPLHF
TGTGCCAGTAGTAGACTGGGACAGGGGTATTCACCCCTCCACTTT
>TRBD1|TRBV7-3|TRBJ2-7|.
CASSLTGGMDEQYF
TGTGCCAGCAGCCTCACAGGGGGCATGGACGAGCAGTACTTC
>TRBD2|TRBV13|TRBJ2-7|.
CASSPRVAGGTKAYEQYF
TGTGCCAGCAGCCCCCGAGTAGCGGGGGGGACCAAAGCCTACGAGCAGTACTTC
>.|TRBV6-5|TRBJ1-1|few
CASRTSTEAFF
TGTGCCAGCAGGACAAGCACTGAAGCTTTCTTT
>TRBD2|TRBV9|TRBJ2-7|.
CASSLSWLAGTYEQYF
TGTGCCAGCAGCCTATCCTGGCTAGCGGGTACCTACGAGCAGTACTTC
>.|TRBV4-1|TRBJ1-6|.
CASSQAVTYNSPLHF
TGCGCCAGCAGCCAAGCGGTAACTTATAATTCACCCCTCCACTTT
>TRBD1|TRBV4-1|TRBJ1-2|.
CASSQLGDRAGGYTF
TGCGCCAGCAGCCAATTGGGTGACAGGGCCGGCGGCTACACCTTC
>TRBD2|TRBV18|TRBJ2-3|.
CASSQETSGVTDTQYF
TGTGCCAGCTCACAGGAGACTAGCGGGGTCACAGATACGCAGTATTTT
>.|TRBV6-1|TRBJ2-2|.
CASSEDSLNTGELFF
TGTGCCAGCAGTGAAGACAGCTTGAACACCGGGGAGCTGTTTTTT
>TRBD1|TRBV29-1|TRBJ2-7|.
CSVEMTGVGEQYF
TGCAGCGTTGAAATGACAGGGGTTGGCGAGCAGTACTTC
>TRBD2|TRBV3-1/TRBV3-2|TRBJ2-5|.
CASSQAGAGALQETQYF
TGTGCCAGCAGCCAAGCGGGAGCGGGGGCCCTTCAAGAGACCCAGTACTTC
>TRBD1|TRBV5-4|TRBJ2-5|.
CASSLRTGEETQYF
TGTGCCAGCAGCTTGAGGACAGGGGAAGAGACCCAGTACTTC
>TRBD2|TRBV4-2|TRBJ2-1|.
CASSQGEGFPYNEQFF
TGTGCCAGCAGCCAAGGGGAGGGGTTCCCCTACAATGAGCAGTTCTTC
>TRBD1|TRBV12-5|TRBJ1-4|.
CASGLGTGGNEKLFF
TGTGCTAGTGGTTTGGGGACAGGGGGAAATGAAAAACTGTTTTTT
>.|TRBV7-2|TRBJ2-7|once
CASSLQGGELAYEQYF
TGTGCCAGCAGCTTACAGGGAGGCGAGCTGGCCTACGAGCAGTACTTC
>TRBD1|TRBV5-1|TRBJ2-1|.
CASSLGGTGANYNEQFF
TGCGCCAGCAGCTTGGGGGGTACAGGGGCTAACTACAATGAGCAGTTCTTC
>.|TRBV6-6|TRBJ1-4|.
CATKSQGESNEKLFF
TGTGCCACTAAAAGCCAAGGAGAATCTAATGAAAAACTGTTTTTT
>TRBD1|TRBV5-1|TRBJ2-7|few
CASSPGQGFTYEQYF
TGCGCCAGCAGCCCCGGACAGGGATTTACCTACGAGCAGTACTTC
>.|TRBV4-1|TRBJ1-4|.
CASSPRDLGEKLFF
TGCGCCAGCAGCCCCCGGGACTTAGGTGAAAAACTGTTTTTT
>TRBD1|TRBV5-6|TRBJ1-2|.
CASSPDRGYGYTF
TGTGCCAGCAGCCCTGACAGGGGCTATGGCTACACCTTC
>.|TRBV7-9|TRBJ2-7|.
CASSLAGSSYEQYF
TGTGCCAGCAGCTTAGCGGGCAGCTCCTACGAGCAGTACTTC
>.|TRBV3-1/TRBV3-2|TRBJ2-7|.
CASSQDGGSYEQYF
TGTGCCAGCAGCCAAGACGGGGGCTCCTACGAGCAGTACTTC
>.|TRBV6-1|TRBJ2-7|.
CASSEGIGGYEQYF
TGTGCCAGCAGTGAAGGTATAGGGGGTTACGAGCAGTACTTC
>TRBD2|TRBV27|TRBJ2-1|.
CASSPRLAGSYNEQFF
TGTGCCAGCAGCCCTAGACTAGCGGGGTCCTACAATGAGCAGTTCTTC
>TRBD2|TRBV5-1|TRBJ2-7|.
CASSPGTSGGVEQYF
TGCGCCAGCAGCCCCGGGACTAGCGGGGGAGTCGAGCAGTACTTC
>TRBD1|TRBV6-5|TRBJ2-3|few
CASSPIQGAQYF
TGTGCCAGCAGCCCAATCCAGGGGGCGCAGTATTTT
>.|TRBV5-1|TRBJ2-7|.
CASSLYTGNYEQYF
TGCGCCAGCAGCTTGTACACAGGGAACTACGAGCAGTACTTC
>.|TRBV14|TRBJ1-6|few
CASSQGLLLGLLHF
TGTGCCAGCAGCCAGGGACTACTATTGGGTCTCCTCCACTTT
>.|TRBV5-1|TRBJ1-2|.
CASSLGGIANYGYTF
TGCGCCAGCAGCTTGGGAGGGATAGCTAACTATGGCTACACCTTC
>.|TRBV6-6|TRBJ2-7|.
CASGHEQYF
TGTGCCAGCGGCCACGAGCAGTACTTC
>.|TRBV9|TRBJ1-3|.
CASSVGGRLSGNTIYF
TGTGCCAGCAGCGTAGGAGGGAGGCTCTCTGGAAACACCATATATTTT
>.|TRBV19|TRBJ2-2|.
CASSPSGTMNTGELFF
TGTGCCAGTAGTCCATCGGGGACAATGAACACCGGGGAGCTGTTTTTT
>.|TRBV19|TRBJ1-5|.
CASRTDTHQPQHF
TGTGCCAGTAGGACAGACACTCATCAGCCCCAGCATTTT
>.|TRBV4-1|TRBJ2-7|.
CASSQATGNYEQYF
TGCGCCAGCAGCCAAGCTACAGGGAACTACGAGCAGTACTTC
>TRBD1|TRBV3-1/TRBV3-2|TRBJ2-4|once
CASSHATGANIQYF
TGTGCCAGCAGCCATGCGACAGGGGCCAACATTCAGTACTTC